The 4 T cell receptor beta chains listed next were all sequenced from one sample in a study of post-analysis software for immune sequencing data. Study-wide results and caveats: Controls showed lower frequencies than patients for roughly five TRBV segments, and TRBV5-6, TRBV5-1 and TRBV20-1 were among these.

The library was made from cDNA and included unique molecular identifiers. TCRdb reanalysed the PCR reads using MiXCR and keeps one entry per CDR3 protein. The repertoire holds roughly 800,000 distinct CDR3 sequences, with approximately 57% as singletons. These receptors are not linked to any known antigen. The specimen sequenced was blood. The source of these receptors is a girl aged 10 to 17 with multiple sclerosis.

The chain links TRBV2 to TRBJ1-1; the D gene is possibly TRBD1 (6 bases). V lost 4 bases, J lost 3 bases, and 18 bases lay in between. The CDR3 is 16 amino acids. Germline V lookup: CDR1 SNHLY, CDR2 FYNNEI. The CDR3 sequence: CASSGTDDFLDTEAFF. CDR3 in DNA: TGTGCCAGCAGTGGGACAGACGACTTTCTAGACACTGAAGCTTTCTTT.

This clonotype was counted once. The chain has TRBV5-1 and TRBJ2-4; D may be TRBD2 (6 bases). The CDR3 is made up of 20 amino acids. V was pared by 0 bases and J by 2 bases, with 24 bases between. Germline V gene data show CDR1 as SGHRS and CDR2 as YFSETQ. This chain's CDR3 is CASSLAVIGKGGGTKNIQYF. CDR3 nucleotides: TGCGCCAGCAGCTTGGCCGTGATAGGGAAGGGAGGAGGAACCAAAAACATTCAGTACTTC.

The rearrangement uses TRBV5-1 and TRBJ2-7; the match to TRBD1 covers 8 bases. Germline CDR1 and CDR2: SGHRS and YFSETQ. This CDR3 contains 13 residues. The J segment lost 3 bases and the V segment lost 6 bases, leaving 5 bases of the junction unmatched. The CDR3 spells CASKGQALYEQYF. The CDR3 DNA reads as TGCGCCAGCAAGGGACAGGCCCTCTACGAGCAGTACTTC.

The chain employs TRBV16 and TRBJ2-7; 7 bases agree with TRBD2. The CDR3 covers 13 residues. Germline trimming cut 2 bases from V and 7 bases from J; bases unmatched to any gene: 5. The germline V gene encodes CDR1 KGHSY and CDR2 FQNENV. The DNA of the CDR3 is TGTGCCAGCAGCCAAGGACTAGTTGGGGAGCAGTACTTC. As protein: CASSQGLVGEQYF.